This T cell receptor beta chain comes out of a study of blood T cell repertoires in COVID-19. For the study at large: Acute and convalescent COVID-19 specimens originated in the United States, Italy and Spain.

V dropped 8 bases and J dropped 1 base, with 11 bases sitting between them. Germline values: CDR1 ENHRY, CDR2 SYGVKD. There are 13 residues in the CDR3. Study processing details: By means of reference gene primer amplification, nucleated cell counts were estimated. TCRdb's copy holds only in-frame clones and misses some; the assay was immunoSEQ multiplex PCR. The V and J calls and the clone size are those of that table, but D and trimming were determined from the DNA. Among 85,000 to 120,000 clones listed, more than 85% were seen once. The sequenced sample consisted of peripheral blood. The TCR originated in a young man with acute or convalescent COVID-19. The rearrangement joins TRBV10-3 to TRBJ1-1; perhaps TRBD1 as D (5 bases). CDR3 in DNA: TGTGCCATCGCGGACACAGCGAACACTGAAGCTTTCTTT. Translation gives CAIADTANTEAFF.